Reported below is one T cell receptor beta chain. These data belong to a study of blood T cell repertoires in COVID-19. Background on the study: Collection of acute and convalescent COVID-19 samples took place in the United States, Italy and Spain. T cells, B-cell-depleted T cells, or PBMCs provided the cDNA or gDNA that served as material.

In the study's own analysis: Amplified reference gene primers provided the basis for estimating nucleated cell counts. Measured with immunoSEQ multiplex PCR; TCRdb has only the in-frame clones, and not every one. The V and J calls and clone size were taken over from that table, and D and trimming were inferred from the DNA. The table has some 250,000 clones, about 86% seen once; the top ten hold roughly 3%. This CDR3 has 15 amino acids. V dropped 5 bases and J dropped 5; count of bases not matched to a gene: 9. CDR1 is ENHRY and CDR2 is SYGVKD in the germline V gene. The origin of this receptor is a woman aged 25 to 45 who had recovered from COVID-19. The chain couples TRBV10-3 to TRBJ2-5; 9 nucleotides agree with TRBD2. The specimen was peripheral blood. The CDR3 bases are TGTGCCATCAGTCTCTTAGCGGGGGCGGGGGAGACCCAGTACTTC. This translates into CAISLLAGAGETQYF.